The 20 T cell receptor beta chains listed next were all sequenced from one sample in a study of T cell repertoires in cytomegalovirus infection. TCRdb re-analysed the reads in MiXCR, keeping a single row per CDR3 protein. The table lists 100,000 to 150,000 distinct CDR3 sequences, roughly 8.2% of them singletons. Material: PBMCs. Every receptor here comes from a human donor in good health (CMV status not recorded). Some clones in this sample may be carry-over from other donors' samples.

This clonotype was picked up many times. The chain carries TRBV18 and TRBJ2-5; D gene ambiguous. CDR3 length equals 15 residues. CDR1 KGHSH and CDR2 LQKENI come from the germline V gene. V was shortened by 3 bases and J by 0 bases, with 11 bases between the two germline ends. DNA of the CDR3: TGTGCCAGCTCACCCCTGATCAAGGACCAAGAGACCCAGTACTTC. This encodes CASSPLIKDQETQYF.

This clonotype has ten or more counts. The chain is built from TRBV19 and TRBJ2-1, with 10 nucleotides matching TRBD2. This CDR3 is 14 amino acids long. Trimming at V came to 7 bases and at J to 2 bases, leaving 2 bases not matched to a gene. Germline V gene lookup returns CDR1 LNHDA and CDR2 SQIVND (reference sequence). The CDR3 DNA reads TGTGCCAGTACCCTAGCGGGGGCCTACAATGAGCAGTTCTTC. This translates into CASTLAGAYNEQFF. The variable domain in full, completed from reference TRBV19 and TRBJ2-1, reads DGGITQSPKYLFRKEGQNVTLSCEQNLNHDAMYWYRQDPGQGLRLIYYSQIVNDFQKGDIAEGYSVSREKKESFPLTVTSAQKNPTAFYLCASTLAGAYNEQFFGPGTRLTVL.

This clonotype was seen more than once but under ten times. The rearrangement uses TRBV3-1 and TRBJ2-7; TRBD1 matches 7 bases. Germline-derived CDR1 and CDR2 are LGHDT and YNNKEL (reference sequence). V was clipped by 3 bases and J by 2 bases; unmatched bases: 1. This CDR3 contains 13 residues. The CDR3 DNA reads TGTGCCAGCAGCCAGGGGACAGCCTACGAGCAGTACTTC. This codes for CASSQGTAYEQYF.

The sample holds many counts of this clonotype. This sequence joins TRBV28 and TRBJ2-7; D unresolved. The CDR3 is 14 amino acids. Trimming removed 5 bases from V and 2 bases from J, with 13 bases in between. The germline gives CDR1 MDHEN, CDR2 SYDVKM. The CDR3 spells CASSLPREPYEQYF. CDR3 DNA sequence: TGTGCCAGCAGTCTTCCCCGCGAGCCCTACGAGCAGTACTTC.

There are many counts of this clonotype. The chain joins TRBV7-8 to TRBJ2-5; 8 nucleotides agree with TRBD2. CDR1 SGHVS and CDR2 FQNEAQ come from the germline V gene. The CDR3 extends over 16 amino acids. The V and J ends lost 4 bases and 0 bases, in that order; junction bases with no gene match: 7. As DNA, the CDR3 is TGTGCCAGCAGCTCCAAAGCGGGGGAGAACCAAGAGACCCAGTACTTC. Translated: CASSSKAGENQETQYF.

In its sample, this clonotype was seen many times. The chain uses TRBV19 and TRBJ1-2; 7 bases map to TRBD1. The junction had 0 bases not matched to a gene; V was cut back by 3 bases and J by 2 bases. Per germline, CDR1 LNHDA and CDR2 SQIVND (reference sequence). This CDR3 region has 13 residues. In DNA form, the CDR3 reads TGTGCCAGTAGTATGGGACAGAACTATGGCTACACCTTC. Translation gives CASSMGQNYGYTF. Variable domain in full (rest from reference TRBV19 and TRBJ1-2): DGGITQSPKYLFRKEGQNVTLSCEQNLNHDAMYWYRQDPGQGLRLIYYSQIVNDFQKGDIAEGYSVSREKKESFPLTVTSAQKNPTAFYLCASSMGQNYGYTFGSGTRLTVV.

J is TRBJ1-2 and V is TRBV14; D not certain. V shed 1 base and J shed 7 bases, with 13 bases lying between them. The germline gives CDR1 SGHDN, CDR2 FVKESK. This CDR3 region has 14 residues. The CDR3 DNA sequence: TGTGCCAGCAGCCAAGGGCGGTCAGGAGGTGGCTACACCTTC. This translates into CASSQGRSGGGYTF.

The chain couples TRBV28 to TRBJ1-2; a weak D match, TRBD1 (5 bases). The V and J ends lost 4 bases and 7 bases respectively, with 13 bases between them. The CDR3 covers 13 residues. Germline CDR1 and CDR2: MDHEN and SYDVKM. The CDR3 reads CASSSQGPFGYTF. In DNA form, the CDR3 reads TGTGCCAGCAGTTCCCAGGGACCTTTTGGCTACACCTTC.

This clonotype was counted at least ten times. The rearrangement links TRBV20-1 to TRBJ2-1; TRBD2 might be the D (6 bases). The V gene's germline CDR1 is DFQATT and CDR2 SNEGSKA (reference sequence). The CDR3 is made up of 15 amino acids. Between the trimmed V and J ends, which lost 3 bases and 3 bases, there was a span of 15 bases. CDR3 nucleotides: TGCAGTGCTAGCCTCCCTCAGCGGGTCTACAATGAGCAGTTCTTC. Encoded protein: CSASLPQRVYNEQFF.

This clonotype showed up many times. The rearrangement joins TRBV7-2 to TRBJ2-5, with D possibly TRBD2 on 7 matching bases. CDR1 SGHTA and CDR2 FQGNSA come from the germline V gene. Trimming removed 8 bases at V and 5 bases at J, with 18 bases between. The CDR3 has 14 amino acids. CDR3 region: CASGRTGGLETQYF. DNA for the CDR3: TGTGCCAGCGGGCGTACGGGGGGCCTGGAGACCCAGTACTTC.

In its sample, this clonotype was seen many times. The gene calls are TRBV7-2 and TRBJ1-6, with 7 bases that match TRBD1. This CDR3 is 14 amino acids long. J was trimmed by 10 bases and V by 4 bases; bases with no gene match: 7. Germline lookup yields CDR1 SGHTA and CDR2 FQGNSA. CDR3 region: CASSSDRISSPLHF. CDR3 sequence (DNA): TGTGCCAGCAGCTCGGACAGGATCAGCTCACCCCTCCACTTT.

This clonotype was found many times. The rearrangement uses TRBV7-9 and TRBJ1-2, with D possibly being TRBD1 (5 bases). Germline V gene sequence: CDR1 SEHNR, CDR2 FQNEAQ (reference sequence). Deletions cut 3 bases from V and 6 bases from J, with 14 bases between. The CDR3 spans 14 residues. CDR3 amino acids: CASSFGGGFDGYTF. CDR3 coding DNA: TGTGCCAGCAGCTTCGGGGGAGGGTTCGATGGCTACACCTTC.

In this sample, this clonotype turned up many times. The chain has TRBV12-3 or TRBV12-4 and TRBJ1-2; D not resolved. The CDR3 runs to 12 residues. V was pared by 4 bases and J by 8 bases, with 11 bases between. CDR3 protein: CASSSGPRGYTF. In DNA form, the CDR3 reads TGTGCCAGCAGTTCGGGCCCTCGGGGCTACACCTTC.

This clonotype was detected ten times or more. The chain employs TRBV7-8 and TRBJ1-1; 8 bases are a match to TRBD1. The CDR3 is made up of 16 amino acids. CDR1 is SGHVS and CDR2 is FQNEAQ in the germline V gene. J lost 6 bases, V lost 0 bases, and 9 bases had no gene match. CDR3 in DNA: TGTGCCAGCAGCTTAGCGCTAACAGGGGGAAGGGCTGAAGCTTTCTTT. It yields the protein CASSLALTGGRAEAFF.

This clonotype was counted at least ten times. The J gene is TRBJ1-2, the V gene TRBV15; tentatively, D is TRBD1 (6 bases). Germline lookup yields CDR1 LNHNV and CDR2 YYDKDF (reference sequence). The CDR3 is made up of 13 amino acids. V lost 6 bases and J lost 4, with 12 bases in between. CDR3 coding DNA: TGTGCCACCAGTACAGGGTTGGGCTATGGCTACACCTTC. Translation: CATSTGLGYGYTF.

Only a few counts were recorded for this clonotype. The V and J genes are TRBV3-1 and TRBJ2-1, with 7 bases lining up with TRBD1. The J segment lost 6 bases and the V segment lost 6 bases, leaving 5 bases of the junction unmatched. The CDR3 runs to 13 residues. The germline CDR1 and CDR2 sequences are LGHDT and YNNKEL (reference sequence). The CDR3, as DNA: TGTGCCAGCAGTGGACAGGAGGTCAATGAGCAGTTCTTC. Translating it yields CASSGQEVNEQFF.

Ten or more counts support this clonotype. The chain employs TRBV28 and TRBJ2-1; D perhaps matches TRBD2 (5 bases). In germline, CDR1 is MDHEN, CDR2 SYDVKM. This CDR3 spans 12 amino acids. V was trimmed by 6 bases and J by 7 bases, leaving 10 bases between them. In nucleotides, the CDR3 is TGTGCCAGCAGGAGAGGCGGGAATGAGCAGTTCTTC. It encodes CASRRGGNEQFF.

This clonotype came up many times. The chain is built from TRBV19 and TRBJ2-4; D may be TRBD2 (5 bases). Trimming cost V 3 bases and J 0 bases, with 6 bases left between them. Germline V gene lookup returns CDR1 LNHDA and CDR2 SQIVND (reference sequence). This CDR3 is 14 amino acids long. The CDR3 DNA reads TGTGCCAGTAGTATTCGGGGAGCCAAAAACATTCAGTACTTC. Amino acid sequence: CASSIRGAKNIQYF.

The rearrangement links TRBV19 to TRBJ2-7; D possibly matches TRBD1 or TRBD2 (5 bases each). CDR1 is LNHDA, CDR2 SQIVND, per germline (reference sequence). This CDR3 has 14 amino acids. V gave up 3 bases and J gave up 1 base, with 10 bases separating them. The CDR3, as DNA: TGTGCCAGTAGTATCGGGGCAGGGTCCTACGAGCAGTACTTC. This codes for CASSIGAGSYEQYF.

This clonotype was seen many times. J is TRBJ2-5 and V is TRBV29-1, with 12 bases matching TRBD2. J lost 0 bases, V lost 5 bases, and 4 bases had no gene match. CDR3 length: 15 amino acids. CDR1 and CDR2 (germline): SQVTM, ANQGSEA. The CDR3 nucleotides are TGCAGCGTTCTGACTAGCGGGGGAGACCAAGAGACCCAGTACTTC. Amino acids: CSVLTSGGDQETQYF.